A selection of T cell receptor beta chains follows, all from one sample in a study of PD-1 blockade in mismatch repair-deficient tumors. The assay was immunoSEQ multiplex PCR, and TCRdb's table has in-frame clones only and misses some. The table records tens of thousands of clones, around 88% of them present only once. The sequenced sample was peripheral blood, obtained 52 weeks after starting pembrolizumab. Receptors were obtained from an adult with mismatch repair-deficient cancer. CDR3s include the opening cysteine and the closing phenylalanine or tryptophan. D genes are given only for firm matches. Size is omitted from some rows. Given values are once, few, many or a class for expanded clones.

TRBD2,TRBV7-9,few,TRBJ2-7,TGTGCCAGCAGCTACGCGGGGGACGAGCAGTACTTC,CASSYAGDEQYF
.,TRBV6-6,.,TRBJ2-5,TGTGCCAGCAGTTTTCAAGAGACCCAGTACTTC,CASSFQETQYF
.,TRBV27,.,TRBJ2-3,TGTGCCAGCAGTTTCATGGGAGTGCCAGATACGCAGTATTTT,CASSFMGVPDTQYF
.,TRBV6-5,.,TRBJ2-1,TGTGCCACCGGAAGCGGGCCTCCGGTCTACAATGAGCAGTTCTTC,CATGSGPPVYNEQFF
TRBD2,TRBV19,once,TRBJ2-1,TGTGCCAGTAGTATTGGGACTAGCGTTAGATATGAGCAGTTCTTC,CASSIGTSVRYEQFF
TRBD2,TRBV6-1,.,TRBJ2-1,TGTGCCAGCAGTCACGGGACTAGCGGGAGAAATGAGCAGTTCTTC,CASSHGTSGRNEQFF
TRBD2,TRBV4-1,.,TRBJ2-5,TGCGCCAGCAGCCAAGTAGCGGGAGTCTCAGAGACCCAGTACTTC,CASSQVAGVSETQYF
.,TRBV15,.,TRBJ2-1,TGTGCCACCAGCAACTCTGGGGGTGATGAGCAGTTCTTC,CATSNSGGDEQFF
.,TRBV27,.,TRBJ2-7,TGTGCCAGCAGTCCAATAGGTCTAGCGAAAACCTACGAGCAGTACTTC,CASSPIGLAKTYEQYF
TRBD1,TRBV6-1,.,TRBJ2-3,TGTGCCAGCAGTGAAGCGGACAGGGGGCAGACAGATACGCAGTATTTT,CASSEADRGQTDTQYF
.,TRBV15,.,TRBJ1-4,TGTGCCACCAGCAGAGATCTCGGTACTGCAACTAATGAAAAACTGTTTTTT,CATSRDLGTATNEKLFF
.,TRBV27,.,TRBJ1-5,TGTGCCAGCAGTCCAAAGGCGTATAGCAATCAGCCCCAGCATTTT,CASSPKAYSNQPQHF
TRBD1,TRBV28,.,TRBJ1-5,TGTGCCAGCAGTACGGAGGGGACAGTTAATCAGCCCCAGCATTTT,CASSTEGTVNQPQHF
.,TRBV6-1,.,TRBJ2-1,TGTGCCAGCAGTGAAGCGGGCAGCTCCTACAATGAGCAGTTCTTC,CASSEAGSSYNEQFF
TRBD2,TRBV5-1,once,TRBJ2-1,TGCGCCAGCAGCTTGGAGGGACTAGCACTACACGATGAGCAGTTCTTC,CASSLEGLALHDEQFF
.,TRBV30,once,TRBJ1-2,TGTGCCTGGAGTGTAACTGGGAGCTATGGCTACACCTTC,CAWSVTGSYGYTF
.,TRBV28,.,TRBJ1-5,TGTGCCAGCAGTCCGGGCGGGCTCAATCAGCCCCAGCATTTT,CASSPGGLNQPQHF
.,TRBV9,once,TRBJ2-2,TGTGCCAGCAGCGTAGGCGGGTGGAACACCGGGGAGCTGTTTTTT,CASSVGGWNTGELFF
.,TRBV27,few,TRBJ2-7,TGTGCCAGCAGTCCGACCGTAGAGGACGAGCAGTACTTC,CASSPTVEDEQYF
TRBD2,TRBV30,.,TRBJ2-5,TGTGCCTGGAACGGGAGGCAGGACCAAGAGACCCAGTACTTC,CAWNGRQDQETQYF
.,TRBV14,.,TRBJ2-5,TGTGCCAGCAGCCAAGATTATGAGACCCAGTACTTC,CASSQDYETQYF
.,TRBV11-3,.,TRBJ1-2,TGTGCCAGCAGCTTAAGAAATAGCTATGGCTACACCTTC,CASSLRNSYGYTF
TRBD2,TRBV6-5,.,TRBJ2-3,TGTGCCAGCAGGTCGGGAGGCCGCACAGATACGCAGTATTTT,CASRSGGRTDTQYF
.,TRBV11-2,.,TRBJ2-7,TGTGCCAGCAGCTTACAGGCGGGTTCCTACGAGCAGTACTTC,CASSLQAGSYEQYF
.,TRBV2,once,TRBJ1-5,TGTGCCAGCAGTGAACTGGACAGCAATCAGCCCCAGCATTTT,CASSELDSNQPQHF
.,TRBV4-1,.,TRBJ1-2,TGCGCCAGCAGCCAAGATTCTGCGGCACGGACGTACGGCTACACCTTC,CASSQDSAARTYGYTF
TRBD2,TRBV25-1,.,TRBJ2-1,TGTGCCAGCAGTGAAACGACGGGACTAGCGAGGGAGCAGTTCTTC,CASSETTGLAREQFF
.,TRBV7-9,.,TRBJ2-1,TGTGCCAGCAGCTTAGGGTACAATGAGCAGTTCTTC,CASSLGYNEQFF
.,TRBV15,.,TRBJ2-1,TGTGCCACCAGCAGTCTGACGGGGAATGAGCAGTTCTTC,CATSSLTGNEQFF
.,TRBV6-6,few,TRBJ1-5,TGTGCCAGCAGCCCTCTAAGGGGCAATCAGCCCCAGCATTTT,CASSPLRGNQPQHF
.,TRBV10-3,.,TRBJ1-2,TGTGCCATCAGCCACGCGACGACGGGCTATGGCTACACCTTC,CAISHATTGYGYTF
TRBD2,TRBV7-9,.,TRBJ2-2,TGTGCCAGCAGCTTCGGCGGGAGTGGTGTCGGGGAGCTGTTTTTT,CASSFGGSGVGELFF
TRBD1,TRBV5-4,.,TRBJ2-1,TGTGCCAGCAGCAAGGACCGGGACAGGGGGGGTAATGAGCAGTTCTTC,CASSKDRDRGGNEQFF
.,TRBV1,.,TRBJ2-1,TGCACCAGCAGCCCCGGGGCCCCGAGGGATGAGCAGTTCTTC,CTSSPGAPRDEQFF
TRBD2,TRBV7-2,.,TRBJ2-3,TGTGCCAGCAGCTTATCCGGGAGGGCCTCGGATACGCAGTATTTT,CASSLSGRASDTQYF
.,TRBV12-5,.,TRBJ2-2,TGTGCTAGTGGTTTGGCCGCAGGGACTCTTACCGGGGAGCTGTTTTTT,CASGLAAGTLTGELFF
.,TRBV27,.,TRBJ2-3,TGTGCCAGCAGTACCCTCACAGATACGCAGTATTTT,CASSTLTDTQYF
.,TRBV7-9,.,TRBJ2-1,TGTGCCAGCAGCGACAATGAGCAGTTCTTC,CASSDNEQFF
.,TRBV6-6,.,TRBJ2-5,TGTGCCAGCAGCCGGACCGGCGAGACCCAGTACTTC,CASSRTGETQYF
.,TRBV6-4,.,TRBJ1-2,TGTGCCAGCAGTGACCCCGGACAGCCATTCAATGGCTACACCTTC,CASSDPGQPFNGYTF
TRBD1,TRBV6-1,.,TRBJ2-7,TGTGCCAGCAGGGAAAAGACAGGGGATATACCGTCCGAGCAGTACTTC,CASREKTGDIPSEQYF
TRBD1,TRBV10-2,.,TRBJ2-1,TGCGCCACCCTATACCGGACAGGGGGCATCGACAGCTCCTACAATGAGCAGTTCTTC,CATLYRTGGIDSSYNEQFF
.,TRBV2,.,TRBJ2-3,TGTGCCAGCAGTGATTCGCGAACAGATACGCAGTATTTT,CASSDSRTDTQYF
.,TRBV6-4,.,TRBJ1-1,TGTGCCAGCAGTGCACAGCGGAACACTGAAGCTTTCTTT,CASSAQRNTEAFF
.,TRBV27,.,TRBJ2-5,TGTGCCAGCAGTCCTTACCCATACAGGGTTAGTGAGACCCAGTACTTC,CASSPYPYRVSETQYF
.,TRBV19,.,TRBJ1-1,TGTGCCAGTAGGAAAGGGACCGGTGGTCGGACTGAAGCTTTCTTT,CASRKGTGGRTEAFF
TRBD2,TRBV5-5,once,TRBJ2-3,TGTGCCAGCAGCCCACACGGGCGGGAGACAGATACGCAGTATTTT,CASSPHGRETDTQYF
.,TRBV27,.,TRBJ2-5,TGTGCCAGCAGTTTATTTGGGCCTCAGGGGGGGTCCCAAGAGACCCAGTACTTC,CASSLFGPQGGSQETQYF
.,TRBV5-1,.,TRBJ2-7,TGCGCCAGCAGCTTGGCCTCAGGGGCCCCACGAGAGCAGTACTTC,CASSLASGAPREQYF
TRBD2,TRBV2,.,TRBJ2-1,TGTGCCAGCACCGGGGTTTGGGACTACATTAGCTCCTACAATGAGCAGTTCTTC,CASTGVWDYISSYNEQFF